Listed below are T cell receptor beta chains from one sample, sequenced in a study of blood T cell repertoires in COVID-19. Method: immunoSEQ multiplex PCR; TCRdb's copy keeps in-frame clones and lacks some. The sample lists over 250,000 clones; about 86% were seen once. The sample taken for sequencing was PBMCs or T cells enriched from blood (not recorded which). The receptor source for this set is a young man with acute COVID-19. Both conserved end residues are part of each CDR3. The order of the fields is CDR3 protein, CDR3 DNA, D gene, clone size, J gene, V gene. The D gene is left open where the match is weak. Clone size is given for some rows only: seen once, a few or many times, or a class if the clone is expanded.

CDR3 protein: CSVETAPNTEAFF; CDR3 DNA: TGCAGCGTTGAGACAGCACCTAACACTGAAGCTTTCTTT; D gene: NA; clone size: NA; J gene: TRBJ1-1; V gene: TRBV29-1
CDR3 protein: CASSPWTAGEKLFF; CDR3 DNA: TGTGCCAGCAGTCCCTGGACGGCGGGCGAAAAACTGTTTTTT; D gene: NA; clone size: once; J gene: TRBJ1-4; V gene: TRBV3-1/TRBV3-2
CDR3 protein: CASSPTGDYGYTF; CDR3 DNA: TGTGCCAGCAGCCCAACCGGGGATTATGGCTACACCTTC; D gene: NA; clone size: NA; J gene: TRBJ1-2; V gene: TRBV6-6
CDR3 protein: CASSEARLAGSTDTQYF; CDR3 DNA: TGTGCCAGCAGTGAAGCGCGTCTAGCGGGGAGCACAGATACGCAGTATTTT; D gene: TRBD2; clone size: once; J gene: TRBJ2-3; V gene: TRBV2
CDR3 protein: CASSSNRGTEAFF; CDR3 DNA: TGTGCCAGCAGTTCAAACAGGGGCACTGAAGCTTTCTTT; D gene: TRBD1; clone size: NA; J gene: TRBJ1-1; V gene: TRBV27
CDR3 protein: CASRKQGERKLFF; CDR3 DNA: TGTGCCAGCAGGAAACAGGGGGAGAGAAAACTGTTTTTT; D gene: TRBD1; clone size: NA; J gene: TRBJ1-4; V gene: TRBV7-8
CDR3 protein: CASSGDRVSGANVLTF; CDR3 DNA: TGTGCCAGCAGTGGGGACAGAGTTTCTGGGGCCAACGTCCTGACTTTC; D gene: TRBD1; clone size: NA; J gene: TRBJ2-6; V gene: TRBV2
CDR3 protein: CASRLTGSHQPQHF; CDR3 DNA: TGTGCCAGCAGACTTACAGGCAGTCATCAGCCCCAGCATTTT; D gene: NA; clone size: NA; J gene: TRBJ1-5; V gene: TRBV28
CDR3 protein: CASSLQGVGNTIYF; CDR3 DNA: TGTGCCAGCAGTCTCCAGGGGGTGGGAAACACCATATATTTT; D gene: TRBD1; clone size: few; J gene: TRBJ1-3; V gene: TRBV27
CDR3 protein: CATSDLAGDTGELFF; CDR3 DNA: TGTGCCACCAGTGATTTAGCGGGAGACACCGGGGAGCTGTTTTTT; D gene: TRBD2; clone size: many; J gene: TRBJ2-2; V gene: TRBV24-1
CDR3 protein: CASSWGQGFYNEQFF; CDR3 DNA: TGTGCCAGCAGCTGGGGACAGGGTTTCTACAATGAGCAGTTCTTC; D gene: TRBD1; clone size: NA; J gene: TRBJ2-1; V gene: TRBV11-2
CDR3 protein: CASSPKGQFNTEAFF; CDR3 DNA: TGTGCCAGCTCACCAAAGGGACAGTTCAACACTGAAGCTTTCTTT; D gene: TRBD1; clone size: NA; J gene: TRBJ1-1; V gene: TRBV18
CDR3 protein: CASRQGSGYTF; CDR3 DNA: TGTGCCAGCAGACAGGGGAGTGGCTACACCTTC; D gene: TRBD1; clone size: few; J gene: TRBJ1-2; V gene: TRBV6-5
CDR3 protein: CASRENYRLAGIGEQFF; CDR3 DNA: TGCGCCAGCAGGGAGAACTATCGACTAGCCGGAATCGGGGAGCAGTTCTTC; D gene: TRBD2; clone size: NA; J gene: TRBJ2-1; V gene: TRBV10-2
CDR3 protein: CASSVRRTGRGYQPQHF; CDR3 DNA: TGTGCCAGCAGTGTTCGCCGGACAGGAAGAGGCTATCAGCCCCAGCATTTT; D gene: TRBD1; clone size: NA; J gene: TRBJ1-5; V gene: TRBV28
CDR3 protein: CSAIPSATQYF; CDR3 DNA: TGCAGTGCAATTCCTAGTGCTACGCAGTATTTT; D gene: NA; clone size: NA; J gene: TRBJ2-3; V gene: TRBV20-1
CDR3 protein: CASSQDRLSYNEQFF; CDR3 DNA: TGCGCCAGCAGCCAAGACAGACTCTCCTACAATGAGCAGTTCTTC; D gene: NA; clone size: NA; J gene: TRBJ2-1; V gene: TRBV4-1
CDR3 protein: CASSLATPGSPLHF; CDR3 DNA: TGTGCCAGCAGCCTTGCCACCCCGGGTTCACCCCTCCACTTT; D gene: NA; clone size: NA; J gene: TRBJ1-6; V gene: TRBV4-2
CDR3 protein: CASSLIAGVAKNIQYF; CDR3 DNA: TGTGCCAGCAGCTTGATAGCGGGAGTAGCCAAAAACATTCAGTACTTC; D gene: TRBD2; clone size: once; J gene: TRBJ2-4; V gene: TRBV7-9
CDR3 protein: CASSGGVGQETQYF; CDR3 DNA: TGTGCCAGCAGCGGCGGGGTCGGCCAAGAGACCCAGTACTTC; D gene: NA; clone size: NA; J gene: TRBJ2-5; V gene: TRBV5-8
CDR3 protein: CASSGQTGETQYF; CDR3 DNA: TGTGCCAGCAGTGGACAGACCGGAGAGACCCAGTACTTC; D gene: NA; clone size: NA; J gene: TRBJ2-5; V gene: TRBV6-4